A single sample is the source of the 15 T cell receptor beta chains below, sequenced in a study of a mutant IDH1 vaccine in newly diagnosed glioma. These receptors' antigens are unknown. Using immunoSEQ multiplex PCR, the repertoire was profiled, and TCRdb retains in-frame clones only, with some absent. This sample has just over 35,000 clones, with 75% to 85% found just once. Specified time point: week 11, during vaccination. Doses comprised 300 ug of mutant IDH1 20-mer peptide each, plus topical imiquimod. Sequenced here: peripheral blood mononuclear cells (PBMCs), sampled from a glioma patient whose treatment included an IDH1 peptide vaccine. These receptors were taken from a woman aged 30 to 39 with glioma. Some clones in this sample may be carry-over from other donors' samples.

This chain connects TRBV6-5 to TRBJ1-1; D may be TRBD1 (5 bases). Looked up from germline, CDR1 is MNHEY and CDR2 is SVGAGI. CDR3 length: 14 amino acids. V lost 5 bases and J 4 bases, leaving 14 bases between the germline ends. CDR3 nucleotides: TGTGCCAGCAGTCTATCCGGGACGACCACTGAAGCTTTCTTT. It encodes CASSLSGTTTEAFF.

This CDR3 reads CASSVVLNTEAFF. In nucleotides, the CDR3 is TGTGCCAGCAGCGTAGTCTTGAACACTGAAGCTTTCTTT. The rearrangement uses TRBV9 and TRBJ1-1; unclear D gene. The CDR3 extends over 13 amino acids. Germline V gene data show CDR1 as SGDLS and CDR2 as YYNGEE. Trimming left V 0 bases short and J 0 bases short, with 3 bases between.

The V and J genes are TRBV6-1 and TRBJ2-7; perhaps TRBD2 as D (5 bases). The V gene lost 8 bases and the J gene lost 0 bases, with 14 bases spanning the gap. Germline CDR1 reads MNHNS; CDR2 reads SASEGT. This CDR3 region has 14 residues. CDR3 sequence: CASATIGDSYEQYF. The DNA of the CDR3 is TGTGCCAGCGCGACTATCGGGGACTCCTACGAGCAGTACTTC.

The count of this clone is one. CDR3 in amino acids: CASGGGGNIQYF. DNA of the CDR3: TGTGCCAGCGGGGGCGGGGGAAACATTCAGTACTTC. The chain uses TRBV5-5 and TRBJ2-4, with a possible D match to TRBD2 (7 bases). Germline V gene data show CDR1 as SGHKS and CDR2 as YYEKEE (reference sequence). The V end was cut by 7 bases, the J end by 6 bases, with 11 bases between. CDR3 length equals 12 residues. Together with reference TRBV5-5 and TRBJ2-4, the CDR3 gives the full variable domain: DAGVTQSPTHLIKTRGQQVTLRCSPISGHKSVSWYQQVLGQGPQFIFQYYEKEERGRGNFPDRFSARQFPNYSSELNVNALLLGDSALYLCASGGGGNIQYFGAGTRLSVL.

This chain uses TRBV19 with TRBJ1-3, with 8 bases that match TRBD1. This CDR3 spans 14 amino acids. The germline V gene encodes CDR1 LNHDA and CDR2 SQIVND (reference sequence). Losses at the gene ends were 6 bases for V and 6 bases for J; bases not matched to a gene: 7. CDR3 loop: CASRSGQGINTIYF. The CDR3 coding sequence is TGTGCCAGTAGATCCGGACAGGGAATAAACACCATATATTTT.

The V call is TRBV15, the J call TRBJ2-2; TRBD1 agrees at 10 bases. The CDR3 loop spans 16 amino acids. Germline V gene lookup returns CDR1 LNHNV and CDR2 YYDKDF (reference sequence). V was pared by 8 bases and J by 4 bases, with 10 bases of the junction left unmatched. The chain's CDR3 is CATEHGRDRGTGELFF. The CDR3 DNA follows: TGTGCCACCGAACATGGCCGGGACAGGGGCACCGGGGAGCTGTTTTTT.

This chain joins TRBV9 and TRBJ1-2; D remains unclear. Germline V CDR1 and CDR2: SGDLS, YYNGEE. Trimming took off 2 bases at V and 4 bases at J, with 6 bases between the two ends. The CDR3 runs 12 residues. CDR3 coding DNA: TGTGCCAGCAGCGTCCGGGGCTATGGCTACACCTTC. Its protein is CASSVRGYGYTF.

This clone was detected once. This rearrangement joins TRBV13 to TRBJ1-5; D might be TRBD1 (5 bases). Germline loops: CDR1 PRHDT, CDR2 FYEKMQ (reference sequence). CDR3 length: 15 amino acids. The V end lost 0 bases, the J end lost 2 bases, and 8 bases lay between the germline ends. The CDR3: CASSLGRGGNQPQHF. CDR3 coding DNA: TGTGCCAGCAGCTTAGGGAGGGGAGGCAATCAGCCCCAGCATTTT. Complete variable domain (other parts from reference TRBV13 and TRBJ1-5): AAGVIQSPRHLIKEKRETATLKCYPIPRHDTVYWYQQGPGQDPQFLISFYEKMQSDKGSIPDRFSAQQFSDYHSELNMSSLELGDSALYFCASSLGRGGNQPQHFGDGTRLSIL.

This clone was observed once. V usage is TRBV27 and J usage is TRBJ1-1; TRBD1 is a possible D gene (6 bases). Looked up from germline, CDR1 is MNHEY and CDR2 is SMNVEV (reference sequence). The CDR3 totals 18 residues. The V and J ends lost 0 bases and 0 bases respectively, with 17 bases between them. The CDR3 here is CASSLSIQGGLMNTEAFF. The CDR3 DNA reads TGTGCCAGCAGTTTATCGATACAGGGAGGCCTTATGAACACTGAAGCTTTCTTT.

The chain recombines TRBV30 with TRBJ2-7; the D is unclear. Per germline, CDR1 GTSNPN and CDR2 SVGIG (reference sequence). Between the trimmed V and J ends, which lost 2 bases and 12 bases, there was a span of 20 bases. CDR3 size: 13 residues. The CDR3 is CAWSPQEASTRYF. The CDR3 DNA sequence: TGTGCCTGGAGTCCCCAAGAGGCATCCACCCGGTACTTC.

There are a few counts of this clone. V is TRBV21-1 and J is TRBJ1-5; TRBD1, the table's D call, lacks a check against the DNA. TRBV21-1 is described as a pseudogene. The length of the CDR3 is 17 residues. CDR3 nucleotide sequence: TGTGCCAGCAGCAAAGGAACCCGGGACAGAGGCAATCAGCCCCAGCATTTT. Translation: CASSKGTRDRGNQPQHF.

The genes are TRBV20-1 and TRBJ2-1; D not certain. With 6 bases removed from V and 0 bases from J, the gap between germline ends came to 3 bases. The CDR3 spans 11 residues. In germline, CDR1 is DFQATT, CDR2 SNEGSKA (reference sequence). The CDR3 DNA reads as TGCAGTGCAGACTCCTACAATGAGCAGTTCTTC. This gives the protein CSADSYNEQFF.

This clone was recorded once. The V and J genes are TRBV28 and TRBJ1-4, with 8 bases aligning to TRBD1. J was trimmed by 3 bases and V by 6 bases; bases with no gene match: 6. Germline V gives CDR1 MDHEN, CDR2 SYDVKM. The CDR3 runs 15 residues. The CDR3 nucleotides read TGTGCCAGCAGATCAGGGGGCGCGGCTAATGAAAAACTGTTTTTT. It codes for CASRSGGAANEKLFF. Looking up the rest from reference TRBV28 and TRBJ1-4 gives the full variable domain: DVKVTQSSRYLVKRTGEKVFLECVQDMDHENMFWYRQDPGLGLRLIYFSYDVKMKEKGDIPEGYSVSREKKERFSLILESASTNQTSMYLCASRSGGAANEKLFFGSGTQLSVL.

This chain links TRBV6-1 with TRBJ2-3; possibly TRBD2 for D (6 bases). The CDR3 covers 15 residues. V was cut by 1 base and J by 0 bases, with 8 bases left in between. Germline lookup yields CDR1 MNHNS and CDR2 SASEGT. CDR3 residues: CASSEDGGSTDTQYF. The CDR3 region has the DNA TGTGCCAGCAGTGAAGACGGGGGAAGCACAGATACGCAGTATTTT.

This chain links TRBV19 with TRBJ2-7; D is ambiguous. The CDR3 is made up of 12 amino acids. CDR1 is LNHDA, CDR2 SQIVND, per germline (reference sequence). With 8 bases removed from V and 3 bases from J, the gap between germline ends came to 11 bases. CDR3 loop: CASRAESYEQYF. Written as DNA, the CDR3 is TGTGCCAGTCGGGCAGAGAGCTACGAGCAGTACTTC.